The present TCR beta chain was sequenced within a study of blood T cell repertoires in COVID-19. Study-wide context: Collection of acute and convalescent COVID-19 samples took place in the United States, Italy and Spain. T cells, B-cell-depleted T cells, or PBMCs supplied cDNA or gDNA.

This CDR3 has 15 amino acids. Germline V gene lookup returns CDR1 SGHTA and CDR2 FQGTGA. V was pared by 5 bases and J by 1 base, with 1 base of the junction left unmatched. Original analysis: Amplification from reference gene primers served as the basis for estimated nucleated cell counts. The repertoire was sequenced with immunoSEQ multiplex PCR; TCRdb's copy has only in-frame clones and lacks some. V and J calls plus clone size are reproduced from that table; the DNA served to infer D and trimming. The data hold roughly 240,000 clones, with roughly nine tenths observed a single time. Sequencing was performed on peripheral blood. The chain recombines TRBV7-3 with TRBJ2-3, with TRBD2 identical over 12 bases. The sequence was obtained from a man younger than 30 with active or convalescent COVID-19. CDR3 bases: TGTGCCAGCAGCCGGACTAGCGGGGGCACAGATACGCAGTATTTT. Its protein is CASSRTSGGTDTQYF.